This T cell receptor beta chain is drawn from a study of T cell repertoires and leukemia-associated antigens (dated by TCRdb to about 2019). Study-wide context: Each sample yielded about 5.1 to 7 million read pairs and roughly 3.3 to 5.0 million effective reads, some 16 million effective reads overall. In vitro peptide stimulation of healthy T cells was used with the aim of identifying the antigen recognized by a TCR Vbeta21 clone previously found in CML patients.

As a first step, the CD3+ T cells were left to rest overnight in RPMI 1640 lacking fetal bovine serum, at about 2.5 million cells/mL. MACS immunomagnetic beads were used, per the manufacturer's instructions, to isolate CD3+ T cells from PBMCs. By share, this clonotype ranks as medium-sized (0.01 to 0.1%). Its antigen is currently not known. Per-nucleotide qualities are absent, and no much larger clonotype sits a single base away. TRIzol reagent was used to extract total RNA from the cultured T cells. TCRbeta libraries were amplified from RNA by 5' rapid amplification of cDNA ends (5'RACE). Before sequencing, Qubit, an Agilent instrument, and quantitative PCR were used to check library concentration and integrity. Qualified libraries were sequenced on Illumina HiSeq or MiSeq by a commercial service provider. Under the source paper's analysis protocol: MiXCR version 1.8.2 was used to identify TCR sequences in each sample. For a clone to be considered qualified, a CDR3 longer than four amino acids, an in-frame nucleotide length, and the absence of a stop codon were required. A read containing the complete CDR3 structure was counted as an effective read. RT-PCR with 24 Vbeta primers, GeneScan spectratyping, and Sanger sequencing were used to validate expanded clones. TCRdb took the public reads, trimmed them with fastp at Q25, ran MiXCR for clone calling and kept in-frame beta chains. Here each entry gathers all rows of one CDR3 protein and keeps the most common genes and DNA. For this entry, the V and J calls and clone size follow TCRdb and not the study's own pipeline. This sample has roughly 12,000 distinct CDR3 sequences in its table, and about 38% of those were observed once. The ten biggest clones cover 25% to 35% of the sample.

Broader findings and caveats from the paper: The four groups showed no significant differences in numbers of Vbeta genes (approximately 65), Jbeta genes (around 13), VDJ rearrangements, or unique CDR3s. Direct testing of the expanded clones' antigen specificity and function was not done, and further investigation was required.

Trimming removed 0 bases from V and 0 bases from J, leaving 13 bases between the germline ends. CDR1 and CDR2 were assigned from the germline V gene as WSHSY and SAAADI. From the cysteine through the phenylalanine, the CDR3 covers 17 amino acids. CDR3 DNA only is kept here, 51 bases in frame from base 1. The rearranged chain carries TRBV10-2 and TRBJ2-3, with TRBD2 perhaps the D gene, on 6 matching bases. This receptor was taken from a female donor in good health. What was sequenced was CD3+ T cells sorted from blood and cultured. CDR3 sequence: CASSESTPGVSTDTQYF. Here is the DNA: TGCGCCAGCAGTGAGTCGACTCCGGGGGTGAGCACAGATACGCAGTATTTT.